This TCR beta chain was sequenced during a study of T-cell reconstitution after alpha-beta-depleted transplantation in children. This clonotype appeared many times. Its target is not known. Unique molecular identifiers were incorporated when the TCRbeta library was constructed. A single record per CDR3 protein comes from TCRdb applying MiXCR to the PCR reads. Among about 830,000 distinct CDR3 sequences, roughly 15% were seen once, and the ten largest hold about 5%. The CDR3 is 18 residues long. Trimming left V 0 bases short and J 7 bases short, with 22 bases between. Germline CDR1 MNHEY, CDR2 SVGAGI. Study results and limitations: T-cell counts and diversity were attributed mostly to newly produced T cells one year after transplant. Expanded clones from the graft, numbering several hundred, reportedly supplied alpha-beta T cells about two months after transplant.

The receptor comes from a male patient aged 5 to 17 who had a stem cell transplant for acute lymphoblastic leukemia, so the T cells may come from the graft donor. Sequences were derived from PBMCs, mostly from graft donor cells, sampled 360 days after TCRalphabeta/CD19-depleted stem cell transplant. The chain recombines TRBV6-5 with TRBJ2-1, with a weak D call TRBD2 (6 bases). The CDR3 protein is CASSYSFGTGELRNEQFF. CDR3 bases: TGTGCCAGCAGTTACTCGTTTGGAACGGGGGAATTACGGAATGAGCAGTTCTTC.